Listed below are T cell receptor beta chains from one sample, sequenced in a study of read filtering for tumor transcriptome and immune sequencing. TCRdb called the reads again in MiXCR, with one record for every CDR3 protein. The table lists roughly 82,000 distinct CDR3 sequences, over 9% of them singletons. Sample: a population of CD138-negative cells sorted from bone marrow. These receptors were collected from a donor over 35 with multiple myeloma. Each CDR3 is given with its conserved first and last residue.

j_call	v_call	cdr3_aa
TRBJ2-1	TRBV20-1	CSAAQGVGQFF
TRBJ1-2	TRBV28	CASSQGQGKNGYTF
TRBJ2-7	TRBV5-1	CASRPSTGGDEQYF
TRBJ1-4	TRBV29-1	CSVGRGFHEKLFF
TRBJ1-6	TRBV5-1	CVSSLIIQGLNSPLHF
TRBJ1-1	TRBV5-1	CASRAGYTEAFF
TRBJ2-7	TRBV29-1	CSALILAGGYEQYF
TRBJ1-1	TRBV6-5	CASSYSGGPASAFF
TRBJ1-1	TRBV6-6	CASSYDWVTEAFF
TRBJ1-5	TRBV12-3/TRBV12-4	CASRAGTGGNQPQHF
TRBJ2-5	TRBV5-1	CASSSRGVEETQYF
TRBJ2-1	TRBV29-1	CSVGKAGGPNEQFF
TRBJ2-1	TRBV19	CASKTSGLSNEQFF
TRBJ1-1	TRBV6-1	CASSELNTEAFF
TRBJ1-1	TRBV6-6	CAGSQGNTEAFF
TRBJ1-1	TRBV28	CASSPGSEGTEAFF
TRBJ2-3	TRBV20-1	CSARASSGATDTQYF
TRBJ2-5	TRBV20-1	CSARDLADWGLAGDQETQYF
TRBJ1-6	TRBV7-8	CASSRGQGGNSPLHF
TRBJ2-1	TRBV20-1	CSARDGTRAGNEQFF
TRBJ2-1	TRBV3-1	CASSIDYSSYNEQFF
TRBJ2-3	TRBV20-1	CSASSSGSGGTDTQYF
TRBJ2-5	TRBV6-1	CASSDRGLAGGETQYF
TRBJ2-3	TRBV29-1	CSAVLVGDTDTQYF
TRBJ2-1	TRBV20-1	CSARDLEASSYNEQFF
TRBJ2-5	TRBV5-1	CASRYQETQYF